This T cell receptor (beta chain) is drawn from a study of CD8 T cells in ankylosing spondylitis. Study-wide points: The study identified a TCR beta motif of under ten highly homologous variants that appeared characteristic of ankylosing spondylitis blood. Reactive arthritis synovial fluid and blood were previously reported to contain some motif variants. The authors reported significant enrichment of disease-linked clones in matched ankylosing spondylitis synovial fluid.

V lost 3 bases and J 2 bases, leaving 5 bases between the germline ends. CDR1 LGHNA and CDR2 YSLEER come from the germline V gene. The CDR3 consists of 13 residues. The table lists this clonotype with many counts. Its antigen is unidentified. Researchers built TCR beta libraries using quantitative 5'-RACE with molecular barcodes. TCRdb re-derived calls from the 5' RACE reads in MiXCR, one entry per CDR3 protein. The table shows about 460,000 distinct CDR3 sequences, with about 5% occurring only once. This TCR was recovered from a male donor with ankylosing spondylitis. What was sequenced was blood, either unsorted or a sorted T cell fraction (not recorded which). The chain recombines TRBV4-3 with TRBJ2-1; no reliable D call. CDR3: CASSHDAYNEQFF. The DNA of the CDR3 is TGCGCCAGCAGCCACGACGCCTACAATGAGCAGTTCTTC.